This T cell receptor beta chain derives from a study of blood T cell repertoires in COVID-19. For the study at large: Researchers got acute and convalescent COVID-19 samples from the United States, Italy and Spain. PBMCs, B-cell-depleted T cells, or T cells provided the cDNA or gDNA that made up the material.

This CDR3 is 15 amino acids long. The V and J ends lost 6 bases and 3 bases, in that order; junction bases with no gene match: 8. Germline V gene lookup returns CDR1 MNHEY and CDR2 SVGEGT. Authors' data handling: Estimates of nucleated cell counts were drawn from the amplification of reference gene primers. Data came from immunoSEQ multiplex PCR; TCRdb stores just in-frame clones and leaves some out. V, J and clone size derive from that table, while D and trimming were established from the DNA sequence. The table lists about 120,000 clones, 90% of them singletons. This clonotype was sampled from a human donor with active COVID-19. The donor label of this sample is uncertain. The genes are TRBV6-2 or TRBV6-3 and TRBJ1-5; 7 bases match TRBD1. Sample: peripheral blood. The CDR3 DNA reads as TGTGCCAGCAGCAATACCAGGGGGATCAATCAGCCCCAGCATTTT. Translating it yields CASSNTRGINQPQHF.